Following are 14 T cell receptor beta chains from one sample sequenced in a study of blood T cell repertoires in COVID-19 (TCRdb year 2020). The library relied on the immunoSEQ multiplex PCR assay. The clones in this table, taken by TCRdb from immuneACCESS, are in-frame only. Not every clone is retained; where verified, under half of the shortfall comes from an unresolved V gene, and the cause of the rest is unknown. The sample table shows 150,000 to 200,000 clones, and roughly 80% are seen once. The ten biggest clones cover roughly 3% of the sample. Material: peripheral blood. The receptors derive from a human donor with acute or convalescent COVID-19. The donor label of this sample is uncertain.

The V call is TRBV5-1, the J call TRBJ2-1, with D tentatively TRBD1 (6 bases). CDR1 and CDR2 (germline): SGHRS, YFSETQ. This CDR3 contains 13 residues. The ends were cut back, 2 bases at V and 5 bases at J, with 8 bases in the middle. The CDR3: CASSFQGHNEQFF. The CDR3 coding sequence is TGCGCCAGCAGCTTCCAGGGGCACAATGAGCAGTTCTTC.

The CDR3 DNA reads as TGCGCCAGCAGCTTGGACCCGGGACAGGGGGCGTTAGGGTATGGCTACACCTTC. As protein: CASSLDPGQGALGYGYTF. The chain combines TRBV5-1 with TRBJ1-2, with TRBD1 matching 12 bases. The V segment lost 0 bases and the J segment 5 bases; nucleotides outside the gene matches: 11. The CDR3 spans 18 residues. Germline CDR1 reads SGHRS; CDR2 reads YFSETQ.

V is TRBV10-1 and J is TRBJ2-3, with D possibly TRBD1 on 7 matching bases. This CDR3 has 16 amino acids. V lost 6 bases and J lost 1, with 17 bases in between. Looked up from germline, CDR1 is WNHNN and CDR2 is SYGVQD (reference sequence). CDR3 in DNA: TGCGCCAGCAGCGACAACAGGGGAGGAGGCACAGATACGCAGTATTTT. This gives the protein CASSDNRGGGTDTQYF.

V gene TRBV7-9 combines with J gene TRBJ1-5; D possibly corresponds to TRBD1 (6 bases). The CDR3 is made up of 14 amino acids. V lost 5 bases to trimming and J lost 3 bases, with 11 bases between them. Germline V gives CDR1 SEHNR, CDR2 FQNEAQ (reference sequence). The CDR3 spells CASSPGQINQPQHF. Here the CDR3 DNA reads TGTGCCAGCAGCCCAGGACAGATCAATCAGCCCCAGCATTTT. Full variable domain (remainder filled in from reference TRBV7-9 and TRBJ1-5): DTGVSQNPRHKITKRGQNVTFRCDPISEHNRLYWYRQTLGQGPEFLTYFQNEAQLEKSRLLSDRFSAERPKGSFSTLEIQRTEQGDSAMYLCASSPGQINQPQHFGDGTRLSIL.

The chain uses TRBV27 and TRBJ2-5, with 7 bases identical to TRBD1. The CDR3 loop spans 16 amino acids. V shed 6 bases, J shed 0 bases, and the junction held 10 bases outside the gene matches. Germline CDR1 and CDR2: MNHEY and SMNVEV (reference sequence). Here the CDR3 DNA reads TGTGCCAGCAGCCGTAAGGGGGCAGTGTACCAAGAGACCCAGTACTTC. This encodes CASSRKGAVYQETQYF.

The DNA for the CDR3 is TGTGCCAGCAGTCCCTCGGGGGGTATGTACACTGAAGCTTTCTTT. Translated, it gives CASSPSGGMYTEAFF. V usage is TRBV6-5 and J usage is TRBJ1-1, with D possibly matching TRBD1 (5 bases). V lost 5 bases, J lost 3 bases, and 16 bases lay in between. Germline V gene sequence: CDR1 MNHEY, CDR2 SVGAGI. The CDR3 is 15 residues long.

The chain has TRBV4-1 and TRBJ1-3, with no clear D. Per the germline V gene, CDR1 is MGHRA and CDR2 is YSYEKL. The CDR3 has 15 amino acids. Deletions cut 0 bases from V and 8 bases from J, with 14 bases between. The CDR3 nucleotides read TGCGCCAGCAGCCAAGAACCGGGTCTGGTAGACACCATATATTTT. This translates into CASSQEPGLVDTIYF.

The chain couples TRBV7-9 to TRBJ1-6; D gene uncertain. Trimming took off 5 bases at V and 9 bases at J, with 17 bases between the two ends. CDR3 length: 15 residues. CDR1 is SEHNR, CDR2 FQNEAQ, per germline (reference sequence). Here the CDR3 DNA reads TGTGCCAGCAGCCCTCCTCTCCTCCGCGGTTCACCCCTCCACTTT. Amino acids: CASSPPLLRGSPLHF.

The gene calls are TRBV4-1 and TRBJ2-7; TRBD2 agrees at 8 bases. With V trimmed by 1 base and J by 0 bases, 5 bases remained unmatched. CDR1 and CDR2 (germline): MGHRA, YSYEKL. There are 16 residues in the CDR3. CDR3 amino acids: CASSQGGGGPSYEQYF. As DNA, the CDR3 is TGCGCCAGCAGCCAAGGGGGCGGGGGGCCCTCCTACGAGCAGTACTTC.

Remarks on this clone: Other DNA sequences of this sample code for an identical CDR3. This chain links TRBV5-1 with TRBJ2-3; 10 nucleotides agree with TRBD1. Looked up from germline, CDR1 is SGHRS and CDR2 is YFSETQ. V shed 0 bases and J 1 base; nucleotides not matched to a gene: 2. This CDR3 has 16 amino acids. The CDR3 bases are TGCGCCAGCAGCTTGGAAGGGACAGGGGGCACAGATACGCAGTATTTT. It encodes CASSLEGTGGTDTQYF.

Written as DNA, the CDR3 is TGTGCCAGCAGCCCACTCCAACCTGCGAACACCGGGGAGCTGTTTTTT. This translates into CASSPLQPANTGELFF. This sequence joins TRBV7-3 and TRBJ2-2, with no clear D. Germline CDR1 and CDR2: SGHTA and FQGTGA. CDR3 length: 16 residues. V was shortened by 5 bases and J by 0 bases, with 13 bases between the two germline ends.

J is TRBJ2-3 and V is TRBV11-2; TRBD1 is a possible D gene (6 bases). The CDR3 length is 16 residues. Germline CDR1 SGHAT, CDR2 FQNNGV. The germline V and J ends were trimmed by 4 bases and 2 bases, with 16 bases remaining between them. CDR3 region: CASSSPGTQFTDTQYF. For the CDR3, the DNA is TGTGCCAGCAGCTCCCCCGGGACACAATTCACAGATACGCAGTATTTT.

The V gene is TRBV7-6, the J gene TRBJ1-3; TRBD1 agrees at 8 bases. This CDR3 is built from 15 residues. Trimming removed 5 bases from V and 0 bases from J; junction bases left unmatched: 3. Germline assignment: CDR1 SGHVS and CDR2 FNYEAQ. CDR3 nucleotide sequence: TGTGCCAGCAGCCCGGACAGGGCCTCTGGAAACACCATATATTTT. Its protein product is CASSPDRASGNTIYF.

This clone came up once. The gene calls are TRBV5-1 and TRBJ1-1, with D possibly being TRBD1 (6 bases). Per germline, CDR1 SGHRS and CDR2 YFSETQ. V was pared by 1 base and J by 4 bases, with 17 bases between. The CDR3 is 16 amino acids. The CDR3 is CASSLWGGGAGTEAFF. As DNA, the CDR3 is TGCGCCAGCAGCTTGTGGGGCGGGGGCGCGGGCACTGAAGCTTTCTTT.